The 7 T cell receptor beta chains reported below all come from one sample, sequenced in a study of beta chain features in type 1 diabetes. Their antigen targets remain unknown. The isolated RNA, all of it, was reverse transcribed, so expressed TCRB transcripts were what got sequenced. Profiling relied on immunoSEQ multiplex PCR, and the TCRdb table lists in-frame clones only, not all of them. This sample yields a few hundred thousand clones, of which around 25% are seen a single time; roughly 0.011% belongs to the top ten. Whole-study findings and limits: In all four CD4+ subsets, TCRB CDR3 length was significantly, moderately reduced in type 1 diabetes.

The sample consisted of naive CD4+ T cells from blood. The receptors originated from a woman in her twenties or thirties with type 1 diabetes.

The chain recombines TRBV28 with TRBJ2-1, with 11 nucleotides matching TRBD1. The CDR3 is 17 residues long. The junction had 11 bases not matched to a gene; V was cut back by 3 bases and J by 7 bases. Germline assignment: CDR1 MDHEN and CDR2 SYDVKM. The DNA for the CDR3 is TGTGCCAGCAGTTTGGGCTTGAGGACAGGGGGCCGGAATGAGCAGTTCTTC. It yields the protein CASSLGLRTGGRNEQFF.

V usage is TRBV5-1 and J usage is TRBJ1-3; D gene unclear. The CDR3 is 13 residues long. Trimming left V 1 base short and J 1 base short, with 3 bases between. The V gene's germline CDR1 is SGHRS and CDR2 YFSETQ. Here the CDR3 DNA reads TGCGCCAGCAGCTTGCTTTCTGGAAACACCATATATTTT. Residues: CASSLLSGNTIYF.

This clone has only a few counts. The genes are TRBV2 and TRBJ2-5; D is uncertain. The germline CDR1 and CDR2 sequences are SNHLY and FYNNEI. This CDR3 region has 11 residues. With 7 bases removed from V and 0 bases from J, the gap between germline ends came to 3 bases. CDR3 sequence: CASTYQETQYF. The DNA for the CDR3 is TGTGCCAGCACCTACCAAGAGACCCAGTACTTC. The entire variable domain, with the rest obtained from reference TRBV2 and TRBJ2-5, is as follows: EPEVTQTPSHQVTQMGQEVILRCVPISNHLYFYWYRQILGQKVEFLVSFYNNEISEKSEIFDDQFSVERPDGSNFTLKIRSTKLEDSAMYFCASTYQETQYFGPGTRLLVL.

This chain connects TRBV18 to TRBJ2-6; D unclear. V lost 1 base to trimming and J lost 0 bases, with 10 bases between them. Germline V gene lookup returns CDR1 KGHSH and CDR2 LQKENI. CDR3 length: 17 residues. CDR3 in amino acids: CASSPLASGSGANVLTF. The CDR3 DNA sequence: TGTGCCAGCTCACCACTGGCTTCGGGCTCTGGGGCCAACGTCCTGACTTTC.

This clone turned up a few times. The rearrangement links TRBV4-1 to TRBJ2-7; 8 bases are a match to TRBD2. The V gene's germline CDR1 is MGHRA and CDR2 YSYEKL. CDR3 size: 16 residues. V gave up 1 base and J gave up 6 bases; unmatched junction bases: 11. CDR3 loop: CASSQVLAGFPFEQYF. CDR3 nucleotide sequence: TGCGCCAGCAGCCAAGTTCTAGCGGGTTTCCCTTTCGAGCAGTACTTC.

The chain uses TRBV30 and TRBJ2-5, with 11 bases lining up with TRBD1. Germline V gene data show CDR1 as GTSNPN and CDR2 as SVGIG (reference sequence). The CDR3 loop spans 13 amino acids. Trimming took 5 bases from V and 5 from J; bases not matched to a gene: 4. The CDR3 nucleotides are TGTGCCTGGGCCGGGACAGGGGGGGAGACCCAGTACTTC. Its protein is CAWAGTGGETQYF.

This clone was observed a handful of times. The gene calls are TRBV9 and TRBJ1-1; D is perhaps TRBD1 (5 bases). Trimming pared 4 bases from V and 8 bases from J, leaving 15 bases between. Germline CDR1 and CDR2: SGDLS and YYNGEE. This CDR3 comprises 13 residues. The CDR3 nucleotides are TGTGCCAGCAGCACCATGCCCGGGGGAGAAGCTTTCTTT. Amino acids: CASSTMPGGEAFF.